The clone carrying this T cell receptor (beta chain) was seen just once. Its antigen is unidentified. The source of the sample is a study of shared clonotypes between healthy human individuals. The CDR3 extends over 17 amino acids. Germline assignment: CDR1 SEHNR and CDR2 FQNEAQ (reference sequence). Trimming stripped 1 base from V and 3 bases from J, with 19 bases between. The study, taken as a whole, reports: Naive CD4 clonotypes overlapped across a few donors at approximately 5.5%.

Naivety among CD8 cells was defined by CD45RO negativity and positive CCR7 selection, thereby excluding terminally differentiated effector memory CD45RA+ cells. For each subset, genomic DNA was distributed in equal portions over several immunoSEQ plates. Clones were read by immunoSEQ multiplex PCR, and TCRdb kept only the in-frame ones, dropping some. Of under 700,000 clones listed, around 96% were seen once; the top ten hold 0.095% to 0.14%. This sequence was found in a woman aged 30 to 39 in good health. Specimen: naive CD8+ T cells sorted from blood. The chain has TRBV7-9 and TRBJ2-7; no reliable D call. The CDR3 coding sequence is TGTGCCAGCAGCTTAGGGTTCGCGGAACCAACGAACTACGAGCAGTACTTC. This encodes CASSLGFAEPTNYEQYF.